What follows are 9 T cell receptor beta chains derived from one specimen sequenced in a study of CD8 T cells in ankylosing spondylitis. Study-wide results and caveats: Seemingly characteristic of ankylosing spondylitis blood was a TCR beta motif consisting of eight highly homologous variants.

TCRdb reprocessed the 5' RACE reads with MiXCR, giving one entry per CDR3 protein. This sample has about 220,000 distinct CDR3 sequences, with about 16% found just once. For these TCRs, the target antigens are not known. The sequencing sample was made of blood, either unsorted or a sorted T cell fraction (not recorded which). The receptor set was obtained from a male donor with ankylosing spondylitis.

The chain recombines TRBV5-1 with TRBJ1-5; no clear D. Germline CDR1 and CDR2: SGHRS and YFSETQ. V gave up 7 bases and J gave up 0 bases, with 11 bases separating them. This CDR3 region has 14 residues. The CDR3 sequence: CASLAGNSNQPQHF. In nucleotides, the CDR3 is TGCGCCAGCTTGGCAGGTAATAGCAATCAGCCCCAGCATTTT. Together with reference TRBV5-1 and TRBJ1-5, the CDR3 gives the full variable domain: KAGVTQTPRYLIKTRGQQVTLSCSPISGHRSVSWYQQTPGQGLQFLFEYFSETQRNKGNFPGRFSGRQFSNSRSEMNVSTLELGDSALYLCASLAGNSNQPQHFGDGTRLSIL.

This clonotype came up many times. CDR3 in DNA: TGCAGTGCTAGAGTAGCGGGGAGCGGGTACGAGCAGTACTTC. Amino acids: CSARVAGSGYEQYF. This chain connects TRBV20-1 to TRBJ2-7; the match to TRBD2 covers 8 bases. CDR3 length: 14 residues. With V trimmed by 1 base and J by 4 bases, 6 bases remained unmatched. CDR1 DFQATT and CDR2 SNEGSKA come from the germline V gene (reference sequence).

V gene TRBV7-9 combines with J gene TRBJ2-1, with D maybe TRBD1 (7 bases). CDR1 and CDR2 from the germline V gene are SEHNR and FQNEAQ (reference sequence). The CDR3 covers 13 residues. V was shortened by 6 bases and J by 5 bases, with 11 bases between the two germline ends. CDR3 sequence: CASRRDSNNEQFF. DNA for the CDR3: TGTGCCAGCAGGCGGGACAGTAACAATGAGCAGTTCTTC.

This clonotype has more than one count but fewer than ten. The CDR3 spells CASSPFQVGPWEQFF. Written as DNA, the CDR3 is TGTGCCAGCAGCCCCTTCCAGGTAGGCCCTTGGGAGCAGTTCTTC. The chain couples TRBV7-2 to TRBJ2-1, with no clear D. Trimming shortened V by 5 bases and J by 10 bases, and 21 bases separated the two germline ends. The length of the CDR3 is 15 residues. CDR1 and CDR2 from the germline V gene are SGHTA and FQGNSA.

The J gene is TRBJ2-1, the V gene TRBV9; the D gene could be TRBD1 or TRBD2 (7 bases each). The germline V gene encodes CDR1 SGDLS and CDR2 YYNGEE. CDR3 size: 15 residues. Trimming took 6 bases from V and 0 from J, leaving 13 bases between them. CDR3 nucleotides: TGTGCCAGCAAGGGGGGGGACAGCTCCTACAATGAGCAGTTCTTC. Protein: CASKGGDSSYNEQFF.

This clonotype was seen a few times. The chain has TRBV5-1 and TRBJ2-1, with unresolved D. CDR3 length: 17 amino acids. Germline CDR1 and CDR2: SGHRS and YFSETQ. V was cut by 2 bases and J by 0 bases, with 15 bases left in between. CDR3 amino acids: CASSLDRSSASYNEQFF. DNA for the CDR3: TGCGCCAGCAGCTTAGATAGGTCTTCCGCCTCCTACAATGAGCAGTTCTTC.

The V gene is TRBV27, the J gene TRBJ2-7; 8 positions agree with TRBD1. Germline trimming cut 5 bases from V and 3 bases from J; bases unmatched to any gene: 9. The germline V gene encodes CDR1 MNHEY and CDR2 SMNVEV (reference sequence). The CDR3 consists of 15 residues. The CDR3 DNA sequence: TGTGCCAGCAGTCCCTCAGGGGGCCCCATCTACGAGCAGTACTTC. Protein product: CASSPSGGPIYEQYF.

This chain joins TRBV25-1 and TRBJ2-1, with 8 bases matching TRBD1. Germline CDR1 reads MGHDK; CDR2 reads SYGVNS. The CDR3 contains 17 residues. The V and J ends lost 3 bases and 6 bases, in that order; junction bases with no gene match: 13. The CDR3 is CASSEKERRQGPNEQFF. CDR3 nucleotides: TGTGCCAGCAGTGAGAAGGAACGGAGACAGGGGCCCAATGAGCAGTTCTTC.

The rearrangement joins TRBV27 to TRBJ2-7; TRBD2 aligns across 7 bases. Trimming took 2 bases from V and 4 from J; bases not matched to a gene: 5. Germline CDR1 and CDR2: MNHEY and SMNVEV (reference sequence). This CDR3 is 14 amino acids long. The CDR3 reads CASSLEASGYEQYF. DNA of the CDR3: TGTGCCAGCAGTTTAGAGGCTAGCGGATACGAGCAGTACTTC.